This T cell receptor (beta chain) was profiled in a study of monozygotic twins with cystic fibrosis. Study overall: Library input was three micrograms of fragmented DNA, with roughly 15 PCR cycles. Study-level points and caveats: Co-twins had the most similar V usage for 13 of 16 pairs, J for 8. Monozygotic CF twin pairs shared significantly more nucleotide-identical clonotypes than unrelated CF individuals did. No link emerged between shared CDR3 counts and age, concordance or severity.

To note about this clone: Its antigen is not known.

The germline gives CDR1 SGHDT, CDR2 YYEEEE. After removal of 1 base from V and 12 bases from J, the junction contained 7 bases not matched to a gene. This CDR3 spans 14 amino acids. The repertoire was sequenced with immunoSEQ multiplex PCR; TCRdb's copy has only in-frame clones and lacks some. The sample yields more than 12,000 clones, 70% to 90% seen once. The sequenced sample was blood. This TCR was recovered from a boy aged 5 to 17 with cystic fibrosis. The rearrangement links TRBV5-6 to TRBJ2-1; 10 bases are a match to TRBD1. CDR3 loop: CASSLWGQGIGQFF. The CDR3 DNA follows: TGTGCCAGCAGCTTGTGGGGACAGGGGATCGGGCAGTTCTTC. Looking up the rest from reference TRBV5-6 and TRBJ2-1 gives the full variable domain: DAGVTQSPTHLIKTRGQQVTLRCSPKSGHDTVSWYQQALGQGPQFIFQYYEEEERQRGNFPDRFSGHQFPNYSSELNVNALLLGDSALYLCASSLWGQGIGQFFGPGTRLTVL.